This is a list of T cell receptor beta chains from one sample in a study of cytomegalovirus exposure and HLA in healthy donors. Assay used: immunoSEQ multiplex PCR; TCRdb lists only in-frame clones, some missing. The sample yields 150,000 to 200,000 clones, around 68% seen once. The sample consisted of PBMCs. The origin of the receptors is a woman in her thirties or forties in good health and CMV-seropositive. Both conserved end residues are part of each CDR3. A D gene is named only where the DNA matches it firmly. Clone size, where shown, is once, few, many, or a class for clones that have expanded.

j_call d_call clone_size v_call cdr3_nt cdr3_aa
TRBJ1-1 NA once TRBV28 TGTGCCAGCACCTCTAGCCCTACATCCACTGAAGCTTTCTTT CASTSSPTSTEAFF
TRBJ2-7 TRBD2 NA TRBV25-1 TGTGCCAGCAGTGCCCGGGAGGGGGGCAGGCAGTACTTC CASSAREGGRQYF
TRBJ2-7 TRBD2 few TRBV6-1 TGTGCCAGCAGTGATGGACTAGCGGGAGTTTCACTCTACGAGCAGTACTTC CASSDGLAGVSLYEQYF
TRBJ1-1 NA NA TRBV5-1 TGCGCCAGCAGCCGGGGTGTAGGGAACACTGAAGCTTTCTTT CASSRGVGNTEAFF
TRBJ2-3 NA NA TRBV10-1 TGCGCCAGCAGTGTAGGGGTTGTGACAGATACGCAGTATTTT CASSVGVVTDTQYF
TRBJ1-6 NA NA TRBV7-8 TGTGCCAGCAGCTTACAGGGAGCGGGATCACCCCTCCACTTT CASSLQGAGSPLHF
TRBJ1-6 TRBD1 NA TRBV7-2 TGTGCCAGCAGCCCACGACAGGGGGCGCTTCGTCGGTCACCCCTCCACTTT CASSPRQGALRRSPLHF
TRBJ1-1 TRBD1 NA TRBV18 TGTGCCAGCTCTCAATACTCCGGGACAGCCAACACTGAAGCTTTCTTT CASSQYSGTANTEAFF
TRBJ1-2 TRBD1 NA TRBV7-9 TGTGCCAGCATCCAGGGGGGTACTAACTATGGCTACACCTTC CASIQGGTNYGYTF
TRBJ1-2 NA NA TRBV28 TGTGCCAGCAGTTTAAGGCAGCGGAACTATGGCTACACCTTC CASSLRQRNYGYTF
TRBJ1-5 TRBD1 NA TRBV6-5 TGTGCCAGCAGACCCAGGACAGGGGGCCGTCAGCCCCAGCATTTT CASRPRTGGRQPQHF
TRBJ1-2 TRBD1 NA TRBV6-5 TGTGCCAGCAGTTACGGCGGACAGGGACTTGACTACACCTTC CASSYGGQGLDYTF
TRBJ2-1 NA NA TRBV11-2 TGTGCCAGCAGCTTAGTCATAGCGGCTAATGAGCAGTTCTTC CASSLVIAANEQFF
TRBJ2-3 NA few TRBV5-1 TGCGCCAGCAGCTTGGCCGGAGATTACACAGATACGCAGTATTTT CASSLAGDYTDTQYF
TRBJ2-7 NA NA TRBV5-8 TGTGCCAGCAGCTTAGGACTATTCTACGAGCAGTACTTC CASSLGLFYEQYF
TRBJ2-1 TRBD2 few TRBV4-3 TGCGCCAGCAGCCAAGACCCGGGAGGGACTTACAATGAGCAGTTCTTC CASSQDPGGTYNEQFF
TRBJ2-2 NA NA TRBV19 TGTGCCAGTAGTATAGGGAGATGGGAGCTGTTTTTT CASSIGRWELFF
TRBJ1-4 TRBD1 NA TRBV7-6 TGTGCCAGCAGCGTGGGACAGGGGAATGAAAAACTGTTTTTT CASSVGQGNEKLFF
TRBJ2-6 NA NA TRBV28 TGTGCCAGCAGTTGGACTTCTGGGGCCAACGTCCTGACTTTC CASSWTSGANVLTF
TRBJ1-2 TRBD1 NA TRBV7-9 TGTGCCAGCAGCCAGACAGGGCCTGGCTACACCTTC CASSQTGPGYTF
TRBJ2-5 TRBD2 NA TRBV2 TGTGCCAGCAAGGATGCTAGCGGGGTTCAAGAGACCCAGTACTTC CASKDASGVQETQYF
TRBJ1-4 TRBD1 NA TRBV5-6 TGTGCCAGCAGCACCGGGACAGGGAGAGTTCGGGCTAATGAAAAACTGTTTTTT CASSTGTGRVRANEKLFF
TRBJ1-4 NA NA TRBV2 TGTGCCAGCATACTAGGTCCTAATGAAAAACTGTTTTTT CASILGPNEKLFF
TRBJ1-2 NA few TRBV4-1 TGCGCCAGCAGCCAAGTTCCTCCCCGGGGGGACTATGGCTACACCTTC CASSQVPPRGDYGYTF
TRBJ2-1 NA NA TRBV20-1 TGCAGTGCTACATTGTCAGGGTGGCAGTTCTTC CSATLSGWQFF
TRBJ1-4 NA NA TRBV6-5 TGTGCCAGCAGTTACAGCAGGGTGGGAGGTGAAAAACTGTTTTTT CASSYSRVGGEKLFF
TRBJ1-5 NA few TRBV14 TGTGCCAGCAGCCAAGATCGGTGGGGGAGGAATCAGCCCCAGCATTTT CASSQDRWGRNQPQHF
TRBJ2-7 NA few TRBV7-3 TGTGCCAGCAGCTTAGACAGGCACTACGAGCAGTACTTC CASSLDRHYEQYF
TRBJ1-2 NA NA TRBV6-1 TGTGCCAGCACCTCGCGGGCCGGATATGGCTACACCTTC CASTSRAGYGYTF
TRBJ2-1 TRBD2 NA TRBV7-9 TGTGCCAGCAGGTCTGGCGGGGGGGCCGTCGGAGAGCAGTTCTTC CASRSGGGAVGEQFF